The present T cell receptor beta chain was sequenced within a study of T cells in localized non-small cell lung cancer. This clone was detected only a few times. The antigen remains unidentified. The CDR3 runs to 14 residues. Germline V lookup: CDR1 MNHNS, CDR2 SASEGT. Trimming took 0 bases from V and 4 from J, leaving 10 bases between them. Clones were sequenced by immunoSEQ multiplex PCR, and TCRdb holds only the in-frame ones, with some missing. The sample contains around 3,900 clones, 25% of which appear only once. Study-level results: Uninvolved adjacent lung, not tumor, had the highest T cell clonality. Adjacent lung was found to contain a median approximately 62 of the top 100 tumor clones. Longer overall survival was linked to higher blood T cell density. The study sequenced only one region of the tumor. As a result, intratumor heterogeneity could not be excluded and remains possible.

V and J are TRBV6-1 and TRBJ2-7; possibly TRBD1 for D (6 bases). The TCR comes from a male donor aged 60 or over with stage I lung adenocarcinoma. The sample was lung tumor tissue, taken before any cancer treatment. CDR3 bases: TGTGCCAGCAGTGAAGCCAGGGGCGATTACGAGCAGTACTTC. This sequence encodes CASSEARGDYEQYF.